The entry that follows covers one T cell receptor (beta chain) sequence. What it recognizes is unknown. Treatment described: oral pan-JAK inhibitor, 5-10 mg twice daily. The entry originates in a study of CD8+ T cells in alopecia areata. As for the study in general: The duration of tofacitinib was 6 to 18 months, with 6 months off drug afterward.

Extraction and reverse transcription of RNA yielded cDNA as the sequencing template. Here immunoSEQ multiplex PCR was the method, and the copy in TCRdb shows in-frame clones only, minus some. The table lists under 150,000 clones, roughly 82% of them singletons. Notes on the study in general: While tofacitinib was given, many expanded lesional clones persisted in scalp and blood. It was less clear whether patients shared TCRs than it was in mice, possibly because of HLA. Scalp sample data also include resident alphabeta T cells from normal skin.

The source of this sequence is a human donor with alopecia areata. This material consisted of CD8+ T cells sorted from blood, taken at week 4, from a patient treated with tofacitinib.

CDR3 loop: CSVEDPRAGTKNIQYF. The CDR3, as DNA: TGCAGCGTTGAAGACCCCAGGGCGGGAACCAAAAACATTCAGTACTTC. The chain recombines TRBV29-1 with TRBJ2-4; tentatively, D is TRBD2 (6 bases). V was shortened by 0 bases and J by 2 bases, with 14 bases between the two germline ends. CDR1 and CDR2 (germline): SQVTM, ANQGSEA. This CDR3 is 16 amino acids long.